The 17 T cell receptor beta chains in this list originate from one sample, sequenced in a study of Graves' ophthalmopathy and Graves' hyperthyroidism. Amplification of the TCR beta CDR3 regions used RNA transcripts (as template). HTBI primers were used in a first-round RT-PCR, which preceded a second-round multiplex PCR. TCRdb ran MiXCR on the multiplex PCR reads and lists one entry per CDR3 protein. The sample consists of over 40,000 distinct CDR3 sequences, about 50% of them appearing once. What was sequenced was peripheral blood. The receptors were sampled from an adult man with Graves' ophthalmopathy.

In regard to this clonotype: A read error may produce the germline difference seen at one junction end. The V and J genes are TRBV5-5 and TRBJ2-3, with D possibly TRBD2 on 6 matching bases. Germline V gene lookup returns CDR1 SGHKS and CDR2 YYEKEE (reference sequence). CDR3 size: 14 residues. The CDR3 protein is CASGRKEGTDTQYF. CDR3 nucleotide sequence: TGCGCCAGCGGCCGGAAGGAGGGGACGGATACGCAGTATTTT. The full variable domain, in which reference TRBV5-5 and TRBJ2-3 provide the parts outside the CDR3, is DAGVTQSPTHLIKTRGQQVTLRCSPISGHKSVSWYQQVLGQGPQFIFQYYEKEERGRGNFPDRFSARQFPNYSSELNVNALLLGDSALYLCASGRKEGTDTQYFGPGTRLTVL.

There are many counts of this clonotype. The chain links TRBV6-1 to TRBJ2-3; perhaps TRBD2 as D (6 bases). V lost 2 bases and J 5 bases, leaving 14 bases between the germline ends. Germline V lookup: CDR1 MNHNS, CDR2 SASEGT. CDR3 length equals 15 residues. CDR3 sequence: CASSEQGGHGDTQYF. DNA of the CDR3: TGTGCCAGCAGTGAACAGGGAGGTCATGGAGATACGCAGTATTTT.

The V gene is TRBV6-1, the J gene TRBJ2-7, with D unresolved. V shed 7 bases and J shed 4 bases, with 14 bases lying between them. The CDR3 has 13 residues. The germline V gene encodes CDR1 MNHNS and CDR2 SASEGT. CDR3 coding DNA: TGTGCCAGCACCAGACGTCTTGAATACGAGCAGTACTTC. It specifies CASTRRLEYEQYF.

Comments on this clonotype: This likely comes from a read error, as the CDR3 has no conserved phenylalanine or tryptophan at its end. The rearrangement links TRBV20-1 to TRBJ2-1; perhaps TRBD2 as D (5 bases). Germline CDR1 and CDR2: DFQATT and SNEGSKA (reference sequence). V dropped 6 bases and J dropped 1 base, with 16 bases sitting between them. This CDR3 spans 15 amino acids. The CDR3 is CSANSGLLSYNEQFS. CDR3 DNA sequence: TGCAGTGCAAATTCAGGACTTCTATCCTACAATGAGCAGTTCTCC.

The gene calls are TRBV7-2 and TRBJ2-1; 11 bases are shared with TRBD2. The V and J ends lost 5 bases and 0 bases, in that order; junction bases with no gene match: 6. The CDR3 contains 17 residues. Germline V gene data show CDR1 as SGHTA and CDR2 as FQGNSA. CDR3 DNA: TGTGCCAGCAGCATTAGCGGGAGGGGGAGCTCCTACAATGAGCAGTTCTTC. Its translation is CASSISGRGSSYNEQFF.

CDR3 residues: CASSLYGGTYNELFF. DNA for the CDR3: TGTGCCAGCAGCCTATACGGGGGGACCTACAATGAGCTGTTTTTT. V is TRBV7-3 and J is TRBJ2-2, with 7 bases aligning to TRBD2. Trimming took 5 bases from V and 11 from J; bases not matched to a gene: 14. Germline CDR1 reads SGHTA; CDR2 reads FQGTGA. This CDR3 comprises 15 residues. Combining the CDR3 with reference TRBV7-3 and TRBJ2-2 gives the whole variable domain GAGVSQTPSNKVTEKGKYVELRCDPISGHTALYWYRQSLGQGPEFLIYFQGTGAADDSGLPNDRFFAVRPEGSVSTLKIQRTERGDSAVYLCASSLYGGTYNELFFGEGSRLTVL.

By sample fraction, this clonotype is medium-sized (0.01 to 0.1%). CDR3 bases: TGCAGCACCCAGGACGCCTACGAGCAGTACTTC. This translates into CSTQDAYEQYF. The chain couples TRBV29-1 to TRBJ2-7; no firm D call. Germline CDR1 SQVTM, CDR2 ANQGSEA. V was trimmed by 8 bases and J by 2 bases, leaving 10 bases between them. The CDR3 has 11 residues.

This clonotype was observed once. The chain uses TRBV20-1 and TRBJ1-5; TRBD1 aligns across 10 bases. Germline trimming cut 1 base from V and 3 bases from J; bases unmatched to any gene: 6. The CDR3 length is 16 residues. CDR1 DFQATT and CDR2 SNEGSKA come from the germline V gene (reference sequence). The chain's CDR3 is CSARGVGTGDNQPQHF. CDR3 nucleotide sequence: TGCAGTGCTAGAGGGGTGGGGACAGGGGACAATCAGCCCCAGCATTTT.

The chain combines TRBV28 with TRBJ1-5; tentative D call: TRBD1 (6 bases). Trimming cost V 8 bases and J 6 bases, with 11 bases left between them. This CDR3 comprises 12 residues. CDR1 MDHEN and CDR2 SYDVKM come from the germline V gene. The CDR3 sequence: CASEGEGQPQHF. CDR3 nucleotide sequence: TGTGCCAGCGAGGGGGAGGGTCAGCCCCAGCATTTT.

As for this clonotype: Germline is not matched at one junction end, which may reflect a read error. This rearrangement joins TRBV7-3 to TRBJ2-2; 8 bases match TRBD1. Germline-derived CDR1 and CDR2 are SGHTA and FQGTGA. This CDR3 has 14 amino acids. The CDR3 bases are TGTGCTAGCAGCTCCGGACAGGGAAGTGGGGAGCTGTTTTTT. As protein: CASSSGQGSGELFF.

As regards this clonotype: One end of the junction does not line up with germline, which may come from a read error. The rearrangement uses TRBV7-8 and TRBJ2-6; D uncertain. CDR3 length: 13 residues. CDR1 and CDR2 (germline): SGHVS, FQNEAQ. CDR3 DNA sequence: TGTGCCAGCAGCCCTAGACCCTCGAACACTGAAGCTTTC. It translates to CASSPRPSNTEAF. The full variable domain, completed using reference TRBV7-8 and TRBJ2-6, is GAGVSQSPRYKVAKRGQDVALRCDPISGHVSLFWYQQALGQGPEFLTYFQNEAQLDKSGLPSDRFFAERPEGSVSTLKIQRTQQEDSAVYLCASSPRPSNTEAFGAGSRLTVL.

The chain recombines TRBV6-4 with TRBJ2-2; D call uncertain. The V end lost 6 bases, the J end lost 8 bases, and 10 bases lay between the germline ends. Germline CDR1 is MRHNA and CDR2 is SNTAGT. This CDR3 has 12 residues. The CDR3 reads CASSPGPGELFF. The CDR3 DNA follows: TGTGCCAGCAGCCCCGGTCCGGGGGAGCTGTTTTTT.

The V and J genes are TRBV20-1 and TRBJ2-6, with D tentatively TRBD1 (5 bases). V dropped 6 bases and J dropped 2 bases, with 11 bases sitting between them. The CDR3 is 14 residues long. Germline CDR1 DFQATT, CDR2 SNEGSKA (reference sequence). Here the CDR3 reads CSAHRNTGANVLTF. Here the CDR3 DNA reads TGCAGTGCACACAGGAACACTGGGGCCAACGTCCTGACTTTC.

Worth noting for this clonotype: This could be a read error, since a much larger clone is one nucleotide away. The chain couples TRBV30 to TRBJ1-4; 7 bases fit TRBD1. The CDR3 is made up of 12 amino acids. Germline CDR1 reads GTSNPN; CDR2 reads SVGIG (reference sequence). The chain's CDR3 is CAWSGTAEELFF. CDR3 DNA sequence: TGTGCCTGGAGCGGGACAGCTGAAGAACTGTTTTTT.

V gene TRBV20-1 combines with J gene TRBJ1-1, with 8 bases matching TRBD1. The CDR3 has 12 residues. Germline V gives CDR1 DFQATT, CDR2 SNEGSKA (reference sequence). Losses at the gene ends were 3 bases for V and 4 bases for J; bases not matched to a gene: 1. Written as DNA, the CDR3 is TGCAGTGCTAGGCAGGGGGCCACTGAAGCTTTCTTT. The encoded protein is CSARQGATEAFF.

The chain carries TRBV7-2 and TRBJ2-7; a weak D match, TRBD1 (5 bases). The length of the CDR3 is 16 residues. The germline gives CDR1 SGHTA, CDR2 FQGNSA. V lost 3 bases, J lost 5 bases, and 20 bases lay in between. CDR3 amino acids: CASSFKLGSGANEQYF. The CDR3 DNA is TGTGCCAGCAGCTTCAAATTGGGGTCTGGGGCCAACGAGCAGTACTTC.

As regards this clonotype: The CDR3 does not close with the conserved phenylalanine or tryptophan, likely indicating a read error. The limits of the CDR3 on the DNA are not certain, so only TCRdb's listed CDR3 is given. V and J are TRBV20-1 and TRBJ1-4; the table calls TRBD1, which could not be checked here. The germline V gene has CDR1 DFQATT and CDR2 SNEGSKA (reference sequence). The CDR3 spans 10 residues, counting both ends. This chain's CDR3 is CSARPPRTGG.